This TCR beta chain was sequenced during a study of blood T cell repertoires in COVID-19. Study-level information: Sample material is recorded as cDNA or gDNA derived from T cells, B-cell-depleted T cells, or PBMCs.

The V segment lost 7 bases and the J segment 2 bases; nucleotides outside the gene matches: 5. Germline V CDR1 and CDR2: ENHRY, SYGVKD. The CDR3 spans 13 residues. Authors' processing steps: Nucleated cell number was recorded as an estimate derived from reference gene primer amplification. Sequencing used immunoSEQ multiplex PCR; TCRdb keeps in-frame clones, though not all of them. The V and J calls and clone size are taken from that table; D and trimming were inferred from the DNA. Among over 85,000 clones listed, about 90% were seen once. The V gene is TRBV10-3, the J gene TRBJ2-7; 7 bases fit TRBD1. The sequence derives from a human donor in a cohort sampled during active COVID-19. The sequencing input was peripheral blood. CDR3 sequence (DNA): TGTGCCATCAATGAAGGACAGGCCTACGAGCAGTACTTC. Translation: CAINEGQAYEQYF.